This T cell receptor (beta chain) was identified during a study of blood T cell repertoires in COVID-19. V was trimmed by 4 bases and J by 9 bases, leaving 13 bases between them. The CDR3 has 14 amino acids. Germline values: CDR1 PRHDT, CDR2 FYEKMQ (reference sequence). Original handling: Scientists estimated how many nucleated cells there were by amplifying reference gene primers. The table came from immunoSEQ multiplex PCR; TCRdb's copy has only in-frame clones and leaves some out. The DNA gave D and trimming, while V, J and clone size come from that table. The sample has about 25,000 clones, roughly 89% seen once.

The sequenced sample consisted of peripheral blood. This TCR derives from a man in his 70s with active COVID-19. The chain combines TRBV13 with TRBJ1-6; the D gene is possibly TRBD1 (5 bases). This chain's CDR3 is CASSSYRRVSPLHF. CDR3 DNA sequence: TGTGCCAGCAGCTCTTACCGCAGGGTTTCACCCCTCCACTTT.